These T cell receptor beta chains were read from a single sample in a study of human T cells and chemical hapten exposure. TCRdb itself ran the 5' RACE reads through MiXCR, one entry per CDR3 protein. The sample includes 65,000 to 90,000 distinct CDR3 sequences, 15% to 20% of them seen just once. These receptors came from a female donor in good health. Both conserved end residues are part of each CDR3. The order of the fields is J gene, clone size, CDR3 length, D gene, V gene, CDR3 protein, CDR3 DNA. A D gene is named only where the DNA matches it firmly. The size field is filled for only some rows; it gives once, few, many or a size class.

j_gene: TRBJ2-1
abundance: many
len: 14
d_gene: TRBD1
v_gene: TRBV7-8
CDR3aa: CASSLDRGGNEQFF
CDR3nt: TGTGCCAGCAGCCTCGACAGGGGGGGCAATGAGCAGTTCTTC

j_gene: TRBJ1-1
abundance: few
len: 13
d_gene: -
v_gene: TRBV7-9
CDR3aa: CASSLSQHTEAFF
CDR3nt: TGTGCCAGCAGCTTAAGCCAGCATACTGAAGCTTTCTTT

j_gene: TRBJ2-1
abundance: -
len: 15
d_gene: TRBD2
v_gene: TRBV5-5
CDR3aa: CASSPGTSGINEQFF
CDR3nt: TGTGCCAGCAGCCCTGGGACTAGCGGGATCAATGAGCAGTTCTTC

j_gene: TRBJ1-3
abundance: -
len: 15
d_gene: -
v_gene: TRBV12-3/TRBV12-4
CDR3aa: CASSFGGNSGNTIYF
CDR3nt: TGTGCCAGCAGTTTCGGGGGAAACTCAGGAAACACCATATATTTT

j_gene: TRBJ1-1
abundance: few
len: 21
d_gene: -
v_gene: TRBV5-1
CDR3aa: CASSLSPQGIFSYGSNTEAFF
CDR3nt: TGCGCCAGCAGCTTGTCCCCCCAGGGGATCTTTTCTTATGGGTCAAACACTGAAGCTTTCTTT

j_gene: TRBJ2-3
abundance: few
len: 16
d_gene: TRBD2
v_gene: TRBV11-2
CDR3aa: CASSHTSGGAEDTQYF
CDR3nt: TGTGCCAGCAGCCATACTAGCGGGGGGGCCGAAGATACGCAGTATTTT

j_gene: TRBJ1-1
abundance: -
len: 15
d_gene: -
v_gene: TRBV7-2
CDR3aa: CASSSSVVVLAEAFF
CDR3nt: TGTGCCAGCAGCTCGAGCGTAGTAGTATTGGCTGAAGCTTTCTTT

j_gene: TRBJ1-1
abundance: -
len: 17
d_gene: TRBD1
v_gene: TRBV11-2
CDR3aa: CASSFWDRGGRYTEAFF
CDR3nt: TGTGCCAGCAGCTTCTGGGACAGGGGAGGAAGGTATACTGAAGCTTTCTTT

j_gene: TRBJ1-1
abundance: -
len: 16
d_gene: -
v_gene: TRBV27
CDR3aa: CASSLYPPAAHTEAFF
CDR3nt: TGTGCCAGCAGTTTATATCCCCCGGCAGCGCACACTGAAGCTTTCTTT

j_gene: TRBJ1-4
abundance: -
len: 15
d_gene: TRBD1
v_gene: TRBV15
CDR3aa: CATSRWGDSYEKLFF
CDR3nt: TGTGCCACCAGCAGATGGGGGGACAGTTATGAAAAACTGTTTTTT

j_gene: TRBJ2-1
abundance: few
len: 14
d_gene: -
v_gene: TRBV11-2
CDR3aa: CASSLVLSYNEQFF
CDR3nt: TGTGCCAGCAGCTTAGTCCTTTCCTACAATGAGCAGTTCTTC

j_gene: TRBJ1-1
abundance: few
len: 13
d_gene: -
v_gene: TRBV29-1
CDR3aa: CSVEDSINTEAFF
CDR3nt: TGCAGCGTTGAAGACTCTATAAACACTGAAGCTTTCTTT

j_gene: TRBJ1-5
abundance: -
len: 14
d_gene: -
v_gene: TRBV20-1
CDR3aa: CSARDTQGNQPQHF
CDR3nt: TGCAGTGCTAGAGATACTCAGGGAAATCAGCCCCAGCATTTT

j_gene: TRBJ2-4
abundance: -
len: 13
d_gene: -
v_gene: TRBV30
CDR3aa: CAWSAKAKNIQYF
CDR3nt: TGTGCCTGGAGTGCCAAGGCCAAAAACATTCAGTACTTC

j_gene: TRBJ1-4
abundance: -
len: 17
d_gene: -
v_gene: TRBV7-2
CDR3aa: CASSSALRTANNEKLFF
CDR3nt: TGTGCCAGCAGCTCGGCCCTTAGGACAGCAAATAATGAAAAACTGTTTTTT

j_gene: TRBJ2-3
abundance: few
len: 15
d_gene: -
v_gene: TRBV11-2
CDR3aa: CASSLVGGIADTQYF
CDR3nt: TGTGCCAGCAGCTTAGTCGGGGGAATCGCAGATACGCAGTATTTT

j_gene: TRBJ1-6
abundance: -
len: 18
d_gene: TRBD1
v_gene: TRBV27
CDR3aa: CASSLRVRDRGGNSPLHF
CDR3nt: TGTGCCAGCAGTTTAAGGGTCCGGGACAGGGGGGGCAATTCACCCCTCCACTTT

j_gene: TRBJ1-2
abundance: few
len: 13
d_gene: TRBD1
v_gene: TRBV9
CDR3aa: CASSSRDRGDYTF
CDR3nt: TGTGCCAGCAGCTCGCGGGACAGGGGCGACTACACCTTC

j_gene: TRBJ1-5
abundance: few
len: 13
d_gene: -
v_gene: TRBV19
CDR3aa: CATSGLAGQPQHF
CDR3nt: TGTGCCACCTCAGGACTCGCCGGTCAGCCCCAGCATTTT

j_gene: TRBJ2-2
abundance: -
len: 18
d_gene: -
v_gene: TRBV5-1
CDR3aa: CASFPRPAGSLNTGELFF
CDR3nt: TGCGCCAGCTTCCCCCGCCCCGCAGGATCCCTGAACACCGGGGAGCTGTTTTTT

j_gene: TRBJ1-5
abundance: -
len: 13
d_gene: -
v_gene: TRBV20-1
CDR3aa: CSANQGYNQPQHF
CDR3nt: TGCAGTGCCAACCAGGGTTATAATCAGCCCCAGCATTTT

j_gene: TRBJ2-1
abundance: once
len: 15
d_gene: TRBD2
v_gene: TRBV11-3
CDR3aa: CASSPRVAGKDEQFF
CDR3nt: TGTGCCAGCAGCCCGAGGGTAGCGGGAAAAGATGAGCAGTTCTTC

j_gene: TRBJ1-4
abundance: -
len: 12
d_gene: TRBD1
v_gene: TRBV5-1
CDR3aa: CASSVDREKLFF
CDR3nt: TGCGCCAGCAGCGTGGACAGGGAGAAACTGTTTTTT

j_gene: TRBJ2-3
abundance: -
len: 13
d_gene: -
v_gene: TRBV28
CDR3aa: CASSETGPDTQYF
CDR3nt: TGTGCCAGCAGTGAGACAGGTCCAGATACGCAGTATTTT

j_gene: TRBJ2-2
abundance: many
len: 16
d_gene: TRBD2
v_gene: TRBV24-1
CDR3aa: CATSGSSGSGGGELFF
CDR3nt: TGTGCCACCAGTGGTTCTAGCGGGAGTGGTGGCGGGGAGCTGTTTTTT

j_gene: TRBJ2-3
abundance: -
len: 16
d_gene: TRBD2
v_gene: TRBV7-2
CDR3aa: CASSLGTSGSADTQYF
CDR3nt: TGTGCCAGCAGCTTAGGGACTAGCGGGAGCGCAGATACGCAGTATTTT

j_gene: TRBJ2-2
abundance: few
len: 15
d_gene: -
v_gene: TRBV7-9
CDR3aa: CASSLEGTNTGELFF
CDR3nt: TGTGCCAGCAGCTTAGAGGGGACGAACACCGGGGAGCTGTTTTTT

j_gene: TRBJ1-5
abundance: few
len: 15
d_gene: TRBD1
v_gene: TRBV7-2
CDR3aa: CASSSGQGSNQPQHF
CDR3nt: TGTGCCAGCAGTTCCGGACAGGGTAGCAATCAGCCCCAGCATTTT